This entry features one T cell receptor beta chain sequence. This sample stems from a study of blood T cell repertoires in COVID-19. Study information: PBMCs, B-cell-depleted T cells, or T cells provided the cDNA or gDNA that made up the material.

Categorization into cohorts depended on clinical history that participants reported. CDR3 length equals 15 residues. The germline CDR1 and CDR2 sequences are LNHDA and SQIVND (reference sequence). Losses at the gene ends were 4 bases for V and 7 bases for J; bases not matched to a gene: 8. As processed by the authors: Amplification from reference gene primers served as the basis for estimated nucleated cell counts. The table came from immunoSEQ multiplex PCR; TCRdb's copy has only in-frame clones and leaves some out. V, J and clone size are taken as reported in that table, and D and trimming were inferred from the DNA itself. The sample records approximately 200,000 clones, approximately 85% being singletons.

The specimen sequenced was PBMCs or T cells enriched from blood (not recorded which). The chain employs TRBV19 and TRBJ1-5; TRBD1 agrees at 9 bases. This receptor was obtained from a woman between 25 and 40 years old who had recovered from COVID-19. CDR3 residues: CASSTGQGRGQPQHF. Here the CDR3 DNA reads TGTGCCAGTAGTACAGGACAGGGGAGGGGACAGCCCCAGCATTTT.